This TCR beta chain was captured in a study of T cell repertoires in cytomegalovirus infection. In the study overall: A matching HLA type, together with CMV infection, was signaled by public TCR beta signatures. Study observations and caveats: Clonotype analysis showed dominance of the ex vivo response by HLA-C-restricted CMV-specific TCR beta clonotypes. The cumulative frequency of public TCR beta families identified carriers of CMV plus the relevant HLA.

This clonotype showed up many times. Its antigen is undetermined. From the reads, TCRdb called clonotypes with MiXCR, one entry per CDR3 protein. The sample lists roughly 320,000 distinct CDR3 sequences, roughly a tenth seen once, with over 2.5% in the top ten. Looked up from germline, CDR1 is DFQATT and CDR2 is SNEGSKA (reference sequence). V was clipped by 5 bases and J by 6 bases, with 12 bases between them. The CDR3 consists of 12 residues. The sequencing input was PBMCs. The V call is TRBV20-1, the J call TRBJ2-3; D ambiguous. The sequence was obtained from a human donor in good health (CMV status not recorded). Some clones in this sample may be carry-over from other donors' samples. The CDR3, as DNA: TGCAGTGCTTCTGGTGGGTGGGATACGCAGTATTTT. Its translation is CSASGGWDTQYF.